The 21 T cell receptor beta chains given below trace back to one sample, sequenced in a study of blood T cell repertoires in COVID-19. Sequencing used immunoSEQ multiplex PCR; TCRdb keeps in-frame clones, though not all of them. This table has roughly 110,000 clones, more than 80% appearing once. The specimen sequenced was peripheral blood. The source is a woman in her thirties or forties with acute or convalescent COVID-19.

CDR3 nucleotides: TGTGCCAGCAGCTTCTGGACAGGGGTGGGCAATGAGCAGTTCTTC. Protein sequence: CASSFWTGVGNEQFF. The chain recombines TRBV7-9 with TRBJ2-1, with TRBD1 identical over 9 bases. From germline, CDR1 is SEHNR and CDR2 FQNEAQ (reference sequence). V was pared by 3 bases and J by 6 bases, with 6 bases of the junction left unmatched. CDR3 length: 15 residues.

The chain combines TRBV2 with TRBJ2-4; the D gene is possibly TRBD2 (6 bases). Per the germline V gene, CDR1 is SNHLY and CDR2 is FYNNEI. The V end was cut by 6 bases, the J end by 1 base, with 16 bases between. CDR3 length: 16 amino acids. The CDR3 DNA reads TGTGCCAGCAGGCTAAGGACGGGGGTGGCCAAAAACATTCAGTACTTC. Translated: CASRLRTGVAKNIQYF. Full variable domain (remainder filled in from reference TRBV2 and TRBJ2-4): EPEVTQTPSHQVTQMGQEVILRCVPISNHLYFYWYRQILGQKVEFLVSFYNNEISEKSEIFDDQFSVERPDGSNFTLKIRSTKLEDSAMYFCASRLRTGVAKNIQYFGAGTRLSVL.

This clone was recorded a few times. V usage is TRBV7-2 and J usage is TRBJ1-4; 8 bases map to TRBD1. Germline lookup yields CDR1 SGHTA and CDR2 FQGNSA. The V and J ends lost 2 bases and 5 bases, in that order; junction bases with no gene match: 4. The CDR3 extends over 15 amino acids. As DNA, the CDR3 is TGTGCCAGCAGCTTACAGGGGGCCGTCAATGAAAAACTGTTTTTT. It codes for CASSLQGAVNEKLFF.

The V gene is TRBV5-1, the J gene TRBJ2-5; TRBD2 matches 7 bases. Germline V gene lookup returns CDR1 SGHRS and CDR2 YFSETQ. Trimming at V came to 4 bases and at J to 6 bases, leaving 15 bases not matched to a gene. The CDR3 sequence is 16 residues long. The CDR3 bases are TGCGCCAGCAGCCCCGGGGCTAGCGGCGCATGGCAGACCCAGTACTTC. Protein sequence: CASSPGASGAWQTQYF.

This chain uses TRBV5-1 with TRBJ1-1, with D hard to call. Germline loops: CDR1 SGHRS, CDR2 YFSETQ. The CDR3 consists of 14 residues. Trimming left V 1 base short and J 4 bases short, with 11 bases between. The chain's CDR3 is CASSLTTSSTEAFF. The CDR3 nucleotides read TGCGCCAGCAGCTTGACTACAAGTTCCACTGAAGCTTTCTTT.

The V and J genes are TRBV5-1 and TRBJ1-3; no definite D call. Trimming stripped 0 bases from V and 0 bases from J, with 7 bases between. The CDR3 runs 15 residues. Germline values: CDR1 SGHRS, CDR2 YFSETQ. The CDR3 coding sequence is TGCGCCAGCAGCTTGGCAACAGACTCTGGAAACACCATATATTTT. Protein product: CASSLATDSGNTIYF.

The chain carries TRBV2 and TRBJ2-2; maybe TRBD2 (6 bases). The germline gives CDR1 SNHLY, CDR2 FYNNEI. The V and J ends lost 4 bases and 4 bases respectively, with 10 bases between them. This CDR3 is built from 14 residues. The CDR3 nucleotides read TGTGCCAGCAGTGCGCGGGGACCCACCGGGGAGCTGTTTTTT. Its translation: CASSARGPTGELFF.

The chain joins TRBV27 to TRBJ1-3, with 8 bases matching TRBD1. V shed 6 bases, J shed 4 bases, and the junction held 2 bases outside the gene matches. CDR3 length: 13 amino acids. Germline V CDR1 and CDR2: MNHEY, SMNVEV (reference sequence). For the CDR3, the DNA is TGTGCCAGCAGCCCAGGGGGCGGAAACACCATATATTTT. Translating gives CASSPGGGNTIYF.

The CDR3 coding sequence is TGCGCCAGCAGCTTGGCCGGATCTGGGGGCGGCTCCTACGAGCAGTACTTC. Its translation is CASSLAGSGGGSYEQYF. The gene calls are TRBV5-1 and TRBJ2-7; tentative D call: TRBD1 (6 bases). CDR1 is SGHRS and CDR2 is YFSETQ in the germline V gene. The CDR3 covers 17 residues. V lost 0 bases and J 0 bases, leaving 16 bases between the germline ends.

The CDR3 loop reads CASGGTGSGNTIYF. Here the CDR3 DNA reads TGTGCCAGCGGGGGCACAGGGTCAGGAAACACCATATATTTT. The chain is built from TRBV9 and TRBJ1-3; tentative D call: TRBD1 (6 bases). Germline V lookup: CDR1 SGDLS, CDR2 YYNGEE. V dropped 7 bases and J dropped 4 bases, with 15 bases sitting between them. This CDR3 comprises 14 residues.

The chain joins TRBV18 to TRBJ2-5; 10 nucleotides match TRBD1. After removal of 2 bases from V and 5 bases from J, the junction contained 5 bases not matched to a gene. Germline lookup yields CDR1 KGHSH and CDR2 LQKENI. This CDR3 contains 15 residues. CDR3 nucleotides: TGTGCCAGCTCACCAGGTCTGGGACAGGGGGAGACCCAGTACTTC. This gives the protein CASSPGLGQGETQYF.

This chain joins TRBV6-1 and TRBJ2-7; D perhaps matches TRBD1 (6 bases). V was clipped by 3 bases and J by 0 bases, with 12 bases between them. The germline gives CDR1 MNHNS, CDR2 SASEGT. The CDR3 has 15 residues. As DNA, the CDR3 is TGTGCCAGCAGTGACACAGGGAAGAGCTCCTACGAGCAGTACTTC. It specifies CASSDTGKSSYEQYF.

Of note for this clone: The same CDR3 can be traced to other DNA sequences in this sample. V is TRBV27 and J is TRBJ1-2, with D perhaps TRBD1 (5 bases). The CDR3 contains 13 residues. Germline V lookup: CDR1 MNHEY, CDR2 SMNVEV (reference sequence). V was cut by 3 bases and J by 5 bases, with 10 bases left in between. CDR3 in DNA: TGTGCCAGCAGTTTGGGGGGAGGGTATGGCTACACCTTC. It encodes CASSLGGGYGYTF.

The chain employs TRBV6-5 and TRBJ1-2; D uncertain. CDR3 size: 11 residues. Germline V gene sequence: CDR1 MNHEY, CDR2 SVGAGI. Trimming took off 6 bases at V and 9 bases at J, with 11 bases between the two ends. The CDR3 DNA sequence: TGTGCCAGCAGATTGGCGGGGAGCTACACCTTC. Translation gives CASRLAGSYTF.

This clone was seen a single time. The V gene is TRBV6-4, the J gene TRBJ2-2; 12 nucleotides align to TRBD2. Germline V gives CDR1 MRHNA, CDR2 SNTAGT. Losses at the gene ends were 6 bases for V and 0 bases for J; bases not matched to a gene: 5. The CDR3 consists of 17 residues. The CDR3 loop is CASSRTSGAANTGELFF. CDR3 DNA sequence: TGTGCCAGCAGCCGGACTAGCGGGGCCGCGAACACCGGGGAGCTGTTTTTT.

V gene TRBV30 combines with J gene TRBJ1-2, with a tentative D call TRBD1 (6 bases). Germline V gene lookup returns CDR1 GTSNPN and CDR2 SVGIG (reference sequence). The CDR3 sequence is 14 residues long. Trimming removed 2 bases from V and 5 bases from J, with 15 bases in between. Here the CDR3 reads CAWSRTGTMYGYTF. The CDR3, as DNA: TGTGCCTGGAGTCGAACCGGGACAATGTATGGCTACACCTTC. The complete variable domain, with remaining parts taken from reference TRBV30 and TRBJ1-2, reads SQTIHQWPATLVQPVGSPLSLECTVEGTSNPNLYWYRQAAGRGLQLLFYSVGIGQISSEVPQNLSASRPQDRQFILSSKKLLLSDSGFYLCAWSRTGTMYGYTFGSGTRLTVV.

The rearrangement uses TRBV18 and TRBJ1-2, with TRBD1 as a possible D gene (6 bases). The CDR3 has 12 residues. Germline loops: CDR1 KGHSH, CDR2 LQKENI. V lost 4 bases, J lost 8 bases, and 11 bases lay in between. The CDR3 sequence is CASSLQGTGYTF. The CDR3 DNA sequence: TGTGCCAGCTCACTTCAGGGGACGGGCTACACCTTC.

This clone appeared a few times. This chain's CDR3 is CASSVPGQPGISGNTIYF. The DNA for the CDR3 is TGTGCCAGCAGCGTCCCGGGACAGCCAGGTATCTCTGGAAACACCATATATTTT. This rearrangement joins TRBV3-1 (or the pseudogene TRBV3-2) to TRBJ1-3; 7 bases match TRBD1. The CDR3 is made up of 18 amino acids. CDR1 LGHDT and CDR2 YNNKEL come from the germline V gene (reference sequence). V was pared by 5 bases and J by 0 bases, with 13 bases of the junction left unmatched.

The rearrangement joins TRBV7-6 to TRBJ1-5; D uncertain. Germline CDR1 is SGHVS and CDR2 is FNYEAQ. The CDR3 is 15 amino acids. Trimming removed 1 base from V and 8 bases from J, with 15 bases in between. Written as DNA, the CDR3 is TGTGCCAGCAGCTTAGGAGGGTTCCAAAGTGAGCCCCAGCATTTT. Translating it yields CASSLGGFQSEPQHF.

The J gene is TRBJ2-1, the V gene TRBV3-1 (or the pseudogene TRBV3-2); D call uncertain. V was shortened by 5 bases and J by 5 bases, with 16 bases between the two germline ends. Germline V gene lookup returns CDR1 LGHDT and CDR2 YNNKEL (reference sequence). The CDR3 loop spans 15 amino acids. CDR3 protein: CASSWVSHSDNEQFF. CDR3 bases: TGTGCCAGCAGCTGGGTTAGCCATTCCGACAATGAGCAGTTCTTC.

The chain couples TRBV2 to TRBJ1-4; TRBD1 matches at 7 bases. The V gene's germline CDR1 is SNHLY and CDR2 FYNNEI. CDR3 length equals 17 residues. V lost 5 bases to trimming and J lost 4 bases; unmatched junction nucleotides: 13. The CDR3 sequence: CASSRDRAQLLNEKLFF. The DNA for the CDR3 is TGTGCCAGCAGTCGTGACAGGGCCCAACTCCTTAATGAAAAACTGTTTTTT.